Listed below are T cell receptor beta chains from one sample, sequenced in a study of cytomegalovirus exposure and HLA in healthy donors. The repertoire was sequenced with immunoSEQ multiplex PCR; TCRdb's copy has only in-frame clones and lacks some. The sample has under 90,000 clones, 70% to 80% seen once; the top ten hold approximately 9%. Sequencing input: PBMCs. The receptors derive from a middle-aged man in good health and CMV-seropositive. Both conserved end residues are part of each CDR3. A D gene is named only where the DNA matches it firmly. Some rows mark clone size as missing; the rest say once, few, many or name a class of expanded clone.

>-|TRBJ2-2|-|TRBV29-1
TGCAGCGTTACCACAGGGGGGAGGGCGACCGGGGAGCTGTTTTTT
CSVTTGGRATGELFF
>-|TRBJ1-2|TRBD1|TRBV4-1
TGCGCCAGCAGCCCCGGGGACAGGGCTGCATTTGGCTACACCTTC
CASSPGDRAAFGYTF
>-|TRBJ1-1|-|TRBV7-9
TGTGCCAGCGATCAACGGGAAACTGAAGCTTTCTTT
CASDQRETEAFF
>once|TRBJ2-7|-|TRBV7-6
TGTGCCAGCAGCTTAGGGGCCCGGACACCCTACGAGCAGTACTTC
CASSLGARTPYEQYF
>-|TRBJ2-1|TRBD2|TRBV5-6
TGTGCCAGCAGCCGACTAGCGGGGCTCTACAATGAGCAGTTCTTC
CASSRLAGLYNEQFF
>-|TRBJ2-7|-|TRBV4-3
TGCGCCAGCAGCCAAGATTTGAACAGGGTCCGCGAGCAGTACTTC
CASSQDLNRVREQYF
>-|TRBJ2-2|-|TRBV5-1
TGCGCCAGCAGCAGGACAGGTCCCCGACTAGCGCCCGGGGAGCTGTTTTTT
CASSRTGPRLAPGELFF
>-|TRBJ1-5|TRBD1|TRBV6-1
TGTGCCAGCAGGGACAGGGGAAACAATCAGCCCCAGCATTTT
CASRDRGNNQPQHF
>-|TRBJ2-7|TRBD2|TRBV5-6
TGTGCCAGCAGCTTGGAAGGGCGGGAGGCGACCTACGAGCAGTACTTC
CASSLEGREATYEQYF
>-|TRBJ1-1|TRBD1|TRBV7-8
TGTGCCAGCAGCCTTCGACAGGGGAGGATATCTAATTCTGAAGCTTTCTTT
CASSLRQGRISNSEAFF
>-|TRBJ1-4|TRBD1|TRBV5-1
TGCGCCAGCAGCTTGGGACAGGGTGAAGGAGCTAATGAAAAACTGTTTTTT
CASSLGQGEGANEKLFF
>-|TRBJ1-1|-|TRBV29-1
TGCAGCGTATTGTCAGGGAGGGCGATGAACACTGAAGCTTTCTTT
CSVLSGRAMNTEAFF
>-|TRBJ2-3|-|TRBV7-6
TGTGCCAGCAGCTTAGAAGGACAGACAGATACGCAGTATTTT
CASSLEGQTDTQYF
>few|TRBJ2-2|TRBD1|TRBV27
TGTGCCAGCCAGGACAGGGGCGGTAACACCGGGGAGCTGTTTTTT
CASQDRGGNTGELFF
>-|TRBJ1-1|-|TRBV28
TGTGCCAGCAGTCGGACCAGGGAAGACACTGAAGCTTTCTTT
CASSRTREDTEAFF
>-|TRBJ2-1|TRBD2|TRBV29-1
TGCAGCGTTGAAGCCGGGACTAGCGGGTACAATGAGCAGTTCTTC
CSVEAGTSGYNEQFF
>once|TRBJ2-1|TRBD2|TRBV5-6
TGTGCCAGCAGCGGTAGCGGGGGGCTCCTCAATGAGCAGTTCTTC
CASSGSGGLLNEQFF
>-|TRBJ1-4|TRBD1|TRBV6-5
TGTGCCAGCAGCCGCCCAGGGGGAAATGAAAAACTGTTTTTT
CASSRPGGNEKLFF
>-|TRBJ2-5|-|TRBV19
TGTGCCAGTAGTAACCGGGACCAAGAGACCCAGTACTTC
CASSNRDQETQYF
>few|TRBJ2-7|-|TRBV14
TGTGCCAGCAGCCCCGGAAGGGGCAAATACTACGAGCAGTACTTC
CASSPGRGKYYEQYF
>-|TRBJ1-2|-|TRBV7-8
TGTGCCAGCAGCCCCCGTAATTCCCGGAACTATGGCTACACCTTC
CASSPRNSRNYGYTF
>-|TRBJ1-5|TRBD1|TRBV6-6
TGTGCCAGTGGGGACAGGGTGGGTGCCCAGCCCCAGCATTTT
CASGDRVGAQPQHF
>-|TRBJ1-1|-|TRBV29-1
TGCAGCGCTGGGGCCCTGGGCACTGAAGCTTTCTTT
CSAGALGTEAFF
>-|TRBJ1-2|-|TRBV28
TGTGCCAGCAGTTTTAACGGCTATGGCTACACCTTC
CASSFNGYGYTF
>once|TRBJ1-3|-|TRBV29-1
TGCAGCGTTGAAGGCAGGGCAGCTGGAAACACCATATATTTT
CSVEGRAAGNTIYF
>-|TRBJ2-5|TRBD2|TRBV2
TGTGCCAGCAGTGTAGCAATAGCGGGAGGGCCGGAGCAAGAGACCCAGTACTTC
CASSVAIAGGPEQETQYF
>few|TRBJ1-5|TRBD1|TRBV27
TGTGCCAGCAGTTTAGGGCAGGGGGTCTCGACTCAGCCCCAGCATTTT
CASSLGQGVSTQPQHF
>few|TRBJ1-1|-|TRBV19
TGTGCCAGTAGTATAGATCAGGGCCCAGGGGCATCTGAAGCTTTCTTT
CASSIDQGPGASEAFF
>-|TRBJ2-4|-|TRBV19
TGTGCCAGTACCACCGTCCGGTGGGCCAAAAACATTCAGTACTTC
CASTTVRWAKNIQYF
>-|TRBJ1-5|TRBD1|TRBV27
TGTGCCAGCAGTTTCCTTTCAGGGGGCGACCAGCCCCAGCATTTT
CASSFLSGGDQPQHF